The text below deals with one TCR beta chain. Its antigen remains unidentified. This entry belongs to a study of cytomegalovirus exposure and HLA in healthy donors. Broader study findings: Researchers counted some 150 TCR beta chains as cytomegalovirus-associated.

Produced via immunoSEQ multiplex PCR; TCRdb's table is partial and in-frame only. There are about 140,000 clones in the sample; roughly four fifths occur only once, and 1.4% lies in the top ten. Between the trimmed V and J ends, which lost 5 bases and 2 bases, there was a span of 13 bases. This CDR3 spans 14 amino acids. Germline V CDR1 and CDR2: MNHEY, SMNVEV (reference sequence). Sample: PBMCs. This receptor was identified in a woman aged 25 to 39 in good health and CMV-seronegative. The V gene is TRBV27, the J gene TRBJ2-7, with a tentative D call TRBD2 (5 bases). CDR3 region: CASSPRVGTYEQYF. DNA for the CDR3: TGTGCCAGCAGTCCGAGGGTCGGCACCTACGAGCAGTACTTC.